This T cell receptor (beta chain) was captured in a study of T cell responses to AZD1222 COVID-19 vaccine. Overall study results and limits: Regions 160-218 and 743-854 dominated among vaccine-associated CD4 TCRs spanning spike. Repertoires in all cases were sampled only once the peak T cell response had passed. Clonal diversity was possibly underestimated, and the donors were mostly white British, with more females.

The germline V gene encodes CDR1 SNHLY and CDR2 FYNNEI. The trim removed 6 bases at V and 2 bases at J, leaving 6 bases unmatched. CDR3 length: 14 residues. Only in-frame clones appear in the TCRdb table, and some are missing; sequencing was by immunoSEQ multiplex PCR. The profile shows about 200,000 clones, over 85% of them singletons. This clone was seen a single time. Its antigen is unknown. The starting material was peripheral blood, obtained 28 days after the second AZD1222 dose. The sequence was obtained from an adult who received the AZD1222 COVID-19 vaccine. J is TRBJ1-2 and V is TRBV2, with 7 bases fitting TRBD1. CDR3 bases: TGTGCCAGCAGAACGGGACAGACCAACTATGGCTACACCTTC. This encodes CASRTGQTNYGYTF.